This T cell receptor (beta chain) was profiled in a study of shared clonotypes between healthy human individuals. Germline trimming cut 6 bases from V and 2 bases from J; bases unmatched to any gene: 4. The CDR3 has 16 amino acids. The germline V gene has CDR1 ENHRY and CDR2 SYGVKD. As handled by the study authors: With immunoSEQ giving junction-only sequences and no quality scores, filtering differed. Measured with immunoSEQ multiplex PCR; TCRdb has only the in-frame clones, and not every one. V, J and clone size derive from that table, while D and trimming were established from the DNA sequence. Among about a million clones, 75% were seen once, and the ten largest hold roughly 1.5%. Study results and caveats: Sequencing depth was a factor that was expected to affect clonotype sharing among donors. Between a few donors, naive CD4 clonotypes were shared at a level of roughly 5.5%.

About this clone itself: Its antigen remains unidentified.

The chain uses TRBV10-3 and TRBJ2-2; 12 nucleotides align to TRBD1. The sequencing input was memory CD4+ T cells sorted from blood. Subset defined: CD45RA-negative fraction. This receptor was taken from a man between 18 and 29 years old in good health. The CDR3: CAIRGTGGINTGELFF. For the CDR3, the DNA is TGTGCCATCAGGGGGACAGGGGGCATAAACACCGGGGAGCTGTTTTTT.